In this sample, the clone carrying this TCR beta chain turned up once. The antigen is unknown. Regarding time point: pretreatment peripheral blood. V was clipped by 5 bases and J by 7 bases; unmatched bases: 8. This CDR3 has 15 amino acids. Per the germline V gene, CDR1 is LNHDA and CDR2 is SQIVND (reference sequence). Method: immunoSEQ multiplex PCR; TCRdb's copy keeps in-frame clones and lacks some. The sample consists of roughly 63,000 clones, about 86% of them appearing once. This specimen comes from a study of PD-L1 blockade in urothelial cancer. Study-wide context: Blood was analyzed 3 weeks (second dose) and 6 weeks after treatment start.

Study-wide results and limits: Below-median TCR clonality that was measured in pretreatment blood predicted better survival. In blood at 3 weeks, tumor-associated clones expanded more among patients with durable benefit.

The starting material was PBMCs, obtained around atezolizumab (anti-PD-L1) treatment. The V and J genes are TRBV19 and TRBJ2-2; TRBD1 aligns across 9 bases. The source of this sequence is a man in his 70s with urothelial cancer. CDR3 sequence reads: CASSLGTGSGGELFF. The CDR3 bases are TGTGCCAGTAGTCTGGGGACAGGGTCCGGCGGGGAGCTGTTTTTT.